Sequencing of this T cell receptor beta chain was carried out in a study of blood T cells in healthy people across ages. For every donor, a draw yielded approximately 9.9 milliliters of peripheral blood. A second PCR of 7 to 11 cycles used a sample-barcoded 5' primer and a J-beta primer mix. Each CDR3 protein gets one entry after TCRdb re-called the 5' RACE reads with MiXCR. Of roughly 1.5 million distinct CDR3 sequences listed, approximately 39% are singletons. Study-wide results and limits: Since the PBMCs were unsorted, naive and antigen-experienced cells could not be conclusively compared.

J lost 4 bases, V lost 7 bases, and 8 bases had no gene match. The length of the CDR3 is 15 residues. Per germline, CDR1 MDHEN and CDR2 SYDVKM. About this clonotype: The antigen is undetermined.

The V gene is TRBV28, the J gene TRBJ2-5, with TRBD2 matching over 11 bases. The receptor comes from a woman aged 18-35 years in good health. Sequenced sample: blood. The CDR3 loop reads CASTVAGGFGETQYF. In DNA, the CDR3 is TGTGCCAGCACCGTAGCGGGAGGGTTTGGAGAGACCCAGTACTTC.